The TCR beta chain described here comes from a study of human versus mouse CDR3 diversity and MHC coevolution. Notes on the study in general: Among all groups, two of three human donors showed least clonal inequality. Roughly six MHC II alleles selected the human T cells.

The assay was immunoSEQ multiplex PCR, and TCRdb's table has in-frame clones only and misses some. Of about 81,000 clones in the sample, 90% to 95% were seen once. This clone was detected a few times. Its antigen is undetermined. CDR3 length equals 16 residues. With 4 bases clipped from V and 4 bases from J, the junction kept 6 bases outside the gene matches. Germline lookup yields CDR1 SEHNR and CDR2 FQNEAQ (reference sequence). The sequence derives from a person aged 30 to 69 in good health. The chain joins TRBV7-9 to TRBJ2-6, with TRBD1 matching 8 bases. Material: naive CD4+ T cells from blood. Subset described: CD45RO-negative CD62L-positive naive CD4 T cells. CDR3 protein: CASSSFRGPGANVLTF. The CDR3 DNA is TGTGCCAGCAGCTCCTTCAGGGGGCCGGGGGCCAACGTCCTGACTTTC. The entire variable domain, with the rest obtained from reference TRBV7-9 and TRBJ2-6, is as follows: DTGVSQNPRHKITKRGQNVTFRCDPISEHNRLYWYRQTLGQGPEFLTYFQNEAQLEKSRLLSDRFSAERPKGSFSTLEIQRTEQGDSAMYLCASSSFRGPGANVLTFGAGSRLTVL.